Presented here are 10 T cell receptor beta chains from one specimen sequenced in a study of T cell responses to AZD1222 COVID-19 vaccine. Using immunoSEQ multiplex PCR, the repertoire was profiled, and TCRdb retains in-frame clones only, with some absent. The sample consists of 100,000 or so clones, 88% of them appearing once. The input for sequencing was peripheral blood, taken on day 0 of AZD1222 vaccination. Every receptor here comes from an adult in good health.

The chain has TRBV27 and TRBJ1-1; D is unresolved. The germline V gene encodes CDR1 MNHEY and CDR2 SMNVEV (reference sequence). The germline V and J ends were trimmed by 3 bases and 1 base, with 9 bases remaining between them. The CDR3 totals 14 residues. The CDR3 coding sequence is TGTGCCAGCAGTTTTCGGCAAACGAACACTGAAGCTTTCTTT. It specifies CASSFRQTNTEAFF.

The genes are TRBV2 and TRBJ2-7, with D unclear. The CDR3 totals 14 residues. Germline loops: CDR1 SNHLY, CDR2 FYNNEI. Trimming stripped 7 bases from V and 3 bases from J, with 16 bases between. CDR3 amino acids: CASKKAEGDYEQYF. In DNA form, the CDR3 reads TGTGCCAGCAAAAAAGCAGAAGGAGACTACGAGCAGTACTTC.

This clone was detected once. The CDR3 spells CASGQETQYF. The CDR3 bases are TGTGCCAGCGGTCAAGAGACCCAGTACTTC. V gene TRBV7-2 combines with J gene TRBJ2-5, with D hard to call. From germline, CDR1 is SGHTA and CDR2 FQGNSA. V lost 8 bases and J 2 bases, leaving 3 bases between the germline ends. This CDR3 has 10 residues.

The CDR3 DNA reads as TGTGCCAGCAGCCGTACTAGCGGGGTTGCCACCGGGGAGCTGTTTTTT. It encodes CASSRTSGVATGELFF. The V call is TRBV7-2, the J call TRBJ2-2; 10 bases agree with TRBD2. CDR1 and CDR2 from the germline V gene are SGHTA and FQGNSA. V trimming: 5 bases; J trimming: 4 bases; junction bases outside the gene matches: 7. This CDR3 has 16 residues. Variable domain in full (rest from reference TRBV7-2 and TRBJ2-2): GAGVSQSPSNKVTEKGKDVELRCDPISGHTALYWYRQSLGQGLEFLIYFQGNSAPDKSGLPSDRFSAERTGGSVSTLTIQRTQQEDSAVYLCASSRTSGVATGELFFGEGSRLTVL.

The chain recombines TRBV4-1 with TRBJ2-6; 9 bases are shared with TRBD2. This CDR3 comprises 18 residues. V lost 4 bases and J lost 0; bases outside the gene matches: 7. In germline, CDR1 is MGHRA, CDR2 YSYEKL. As DNA, the CDR3 is TGCGCCAGCAGCCGCATAAATAGCGGGAGCTCTGGGGCCAACGTCCTGACTTTC. Translating it yields CASSRINSGSSGANVLTF.

The chain recombines TRBV4-1 with TRBJ2-3; TRBD2 might be the D (6 bases). Germline loops: CDR1 MGHRA, CDR2 YSYEKL. This CDR3 has 15 amino acids. Trimming removed 1 base at V and 1 base at J, with 9 bases between. The CDR3 DNA reads TGCGCCAGCAGCCAAGTGGGCGGGGGCACAGATACGCAGTATTTT. As protein: CASSQVGGGTDTQYF.

This chain uses TRBV9 with TRBJ1-5, with 7 positions matching TRBD1. The CDR3 sequence is 17 residues long. The V segment lost 6 bases and the J segment 1 base; nucleotides outside the gene matches: 13. Germline loops: CDR1 SGDLS, CDR2 YYNGEE. The CDR3 sequence: CASTFDGQAGSNQPQHF. The CDR3 DNA reads TGTGCCAGCACCTTCGACGGACAGGCTGGGAGCAATCAGCCCCAGCATTTT.

The rearrangement uses TRBV14 and TRBJ2-7, with 8 bases lining up with TRBD2. CDR1 and CDR2 (germline): SGHDN, FVKESK. The ends lost 1 base at V and 7 bases at J; junction bases unmatched: 9. The CDR3 has 15 amino acids. The CDR3 reads CASSQGPGGPAEQYF. CDR3 DNA sequence: TGTGCCAGCAGCCAAGGGCCGGGAGGGCCGGCTGAGCAGTACTTC.

This clone was counted between two and nine times. The V and J genes are TRBV3-1 (or the pseudogene TRBV3-2) and TRBJ2-5; 8 nucleotides agree with TRBD1. Germline V CDR1 and CDR2: LGHDT, YNNKEL (reference sequence). The length of the CDR3 is 16 residues. Losses at the gene ends were 0 bases for V and 2 bases for J; bases not matched to a gene: 5. In DNA, the CDR3 is TGTGCCAGCAGCCAAGATGAAGGACAGGGACAAGAGACCCAGTACTTC. Translated: CASSQDEGQGQETQYF.

The rearrangement links TRBV3-1 (or the pseudogene TRBV3-2) to TRBJ2-3, with D uncertain. The length of the CDR3 is 15 residues. CDR1 and CDR2 from the germline V gene are LGHDT and YNNKEL (reference sequence). V was pared by 1 base and J by 4 bases, with 12 bases between. This CDR3 is CASSQGSPTADTQYF. The CDR3 DNA reads as TGTGCCAGCAGCCAAGGGTCCCCCACAGCAGATACGCAGTATTTT.